This T cell receptor (beta chain) appears in the sequencing data of a study of T-cell reconstitution after alpha-beta-depleted transplantation in children. Germline V gene data show CDR1 as SGHDT and CDR2 as YYEEEE. This CDR3 has 15 amino acids. The ends were cut back, 5 bases at V and 4 bases at J, with 16 bases in the middle. General study results and limits: Expanded clones from the graft, numbering several hundred, reportedly supplied alpha-beta T cells about two months after transplant. One year after transplant, T-cell counts and diversity came mostly from newly produced T cells. High day-60 TCRbeta diversity in some patients came from surviving recipient T cells and thymic progenitors.

Unique molecular identifiers tagged the TCRbeta library. MiXCR, applied by TCRdb to the PCR reads, yields one record per CDR3 protein. Among approximately 520,000 distinct CDR3 sequences, about 10% were seen once, and the ten largest hold approximately 15%. Points on this clonotype: The antigen remains unidentified.

The sequence was collected from a female patient aged 2-9 years who had a stem cell transplant for aplastic anemia, so the T cells may come from the graft donor. The sample was PBMCs, mostly from graft donor cells, taken 180 days after TCRalphabeta/CD19-depleted stem cell transplant. The genes are TRBV5-6 and TRBJ2-1, with a tentative D call TRBD2 (5 bases). CDR3 DNA sequence: TGTGCCAGCAGTCTGGAGCGGAACAATTACAATGAGCAGTTCTTC. Residues: CASSLERNNYNEQFF.